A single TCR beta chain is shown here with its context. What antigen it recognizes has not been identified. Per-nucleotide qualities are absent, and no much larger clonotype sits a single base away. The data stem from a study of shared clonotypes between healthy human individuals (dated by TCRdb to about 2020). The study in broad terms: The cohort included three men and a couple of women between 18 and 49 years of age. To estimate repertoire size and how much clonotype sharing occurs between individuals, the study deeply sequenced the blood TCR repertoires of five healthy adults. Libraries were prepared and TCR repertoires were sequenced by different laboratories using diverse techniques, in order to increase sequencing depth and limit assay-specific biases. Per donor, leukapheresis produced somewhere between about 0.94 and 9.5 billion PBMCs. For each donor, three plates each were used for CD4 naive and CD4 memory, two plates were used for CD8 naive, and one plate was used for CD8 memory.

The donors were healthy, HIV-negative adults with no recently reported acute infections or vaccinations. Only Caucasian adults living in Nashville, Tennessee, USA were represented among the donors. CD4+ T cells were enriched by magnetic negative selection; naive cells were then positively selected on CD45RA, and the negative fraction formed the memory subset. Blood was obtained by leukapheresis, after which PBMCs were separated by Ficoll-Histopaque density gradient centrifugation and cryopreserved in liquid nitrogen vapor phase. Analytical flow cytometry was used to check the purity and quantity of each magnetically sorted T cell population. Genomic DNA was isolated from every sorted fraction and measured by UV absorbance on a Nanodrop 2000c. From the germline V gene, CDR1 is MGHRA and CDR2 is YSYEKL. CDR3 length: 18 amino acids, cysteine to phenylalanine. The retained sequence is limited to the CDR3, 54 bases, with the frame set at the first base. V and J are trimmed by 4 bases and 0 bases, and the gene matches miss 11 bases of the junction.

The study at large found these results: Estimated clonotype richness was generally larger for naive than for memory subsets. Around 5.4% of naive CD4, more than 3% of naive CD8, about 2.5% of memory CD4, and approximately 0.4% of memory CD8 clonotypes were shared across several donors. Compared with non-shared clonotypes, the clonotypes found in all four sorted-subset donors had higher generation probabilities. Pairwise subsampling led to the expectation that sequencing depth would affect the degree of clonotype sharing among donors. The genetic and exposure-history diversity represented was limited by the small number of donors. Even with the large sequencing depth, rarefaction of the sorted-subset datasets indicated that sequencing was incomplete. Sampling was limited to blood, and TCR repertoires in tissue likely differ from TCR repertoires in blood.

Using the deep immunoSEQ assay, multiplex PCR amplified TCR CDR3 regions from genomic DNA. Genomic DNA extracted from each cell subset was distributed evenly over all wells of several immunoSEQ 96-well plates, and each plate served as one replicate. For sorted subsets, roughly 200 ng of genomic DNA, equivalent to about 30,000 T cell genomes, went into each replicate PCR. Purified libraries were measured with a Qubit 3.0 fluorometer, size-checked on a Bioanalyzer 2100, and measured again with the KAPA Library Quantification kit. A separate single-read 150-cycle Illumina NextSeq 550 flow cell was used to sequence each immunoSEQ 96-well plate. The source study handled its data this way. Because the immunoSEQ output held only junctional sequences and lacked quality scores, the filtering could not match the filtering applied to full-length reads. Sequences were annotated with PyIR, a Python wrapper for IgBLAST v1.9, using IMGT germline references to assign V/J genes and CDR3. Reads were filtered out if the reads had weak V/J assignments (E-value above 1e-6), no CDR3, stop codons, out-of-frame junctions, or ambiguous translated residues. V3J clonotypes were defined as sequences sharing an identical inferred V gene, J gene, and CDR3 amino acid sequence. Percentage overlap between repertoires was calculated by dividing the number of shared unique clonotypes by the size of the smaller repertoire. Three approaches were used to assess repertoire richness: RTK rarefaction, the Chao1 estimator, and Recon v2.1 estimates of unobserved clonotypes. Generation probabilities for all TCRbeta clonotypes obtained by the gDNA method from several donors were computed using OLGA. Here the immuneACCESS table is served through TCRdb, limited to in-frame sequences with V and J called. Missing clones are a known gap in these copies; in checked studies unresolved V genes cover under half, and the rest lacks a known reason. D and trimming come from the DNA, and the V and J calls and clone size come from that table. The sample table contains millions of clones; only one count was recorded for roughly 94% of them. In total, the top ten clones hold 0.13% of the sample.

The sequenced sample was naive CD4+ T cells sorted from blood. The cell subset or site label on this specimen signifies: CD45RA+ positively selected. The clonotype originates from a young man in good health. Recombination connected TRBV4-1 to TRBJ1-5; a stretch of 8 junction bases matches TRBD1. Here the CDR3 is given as CASSRHDRGDYSNQPQHF. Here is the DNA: TGCGCCAGCAGCCGCCACGACAGGGGAGACTATAGCAATCAGCCCCAGCATTTT.